The 23 T cell receptor beta chains below all came from one sample that was sequenced in a study of T cell clonotyping in hematopoietic cell transplantation. The data were produced by immunoSEQ multiplex PCR, yet TCRdb's version contains in-frame clones alone and is incomplete. This table holds approximately 30,000 clones, approximately 94% found once. The sequenced material came from peripheral blood mononuclear cells. These receptors all come from a man aged 50-59 years in good health. Some clones in this sample may be carry-over from other donors' samples.

The V call is TRBV19, the J call TRBJ1-1; D ambiguous. This CDR3 has 14 amino acids. Germline-derived CDR1 and CDR2 are LNHDA and SQIVND (reference sequence). Trimming stripped 5 bases from V and 0 bases from J, with 10 bases between. The chain's CDR3 is CASSLGRVNTEAFF. The CDR3 DNA is TGTGCCAGTAGTCTCGGGCGGGTGAACACTGAAGCTTTCTTT.

This rearrangement joins TRBV10-1 to TRBJ2-5, with TRBD1 as a possible D gene (5 bases). Germline V CDR1 and CDR2: WNHNN, SYGVQD (reference sequence). This CDR3 comprises 13 residues. V was shortened by 4 bases and J by 1 base, with 7 bases between the two germline ends. CDR3 sequence (DNA): TGCGCCAGCAGTGCAGGGCCCCAAGAGACCCAGTACTTC. It yields the protein CASSAGPQETQYF.

The chain links TRBV10-3 to TRBJ1-2, with TRBD1 as a possible D gene (6 bases). Trimming stripped 2 bases from V and 8 bases from J, with 15 bases between. Germline CDR1 and CDR2: ENHRY and SYGVKD. The CDR3 has 14 residues. The CDR3 protein is CAISEQGGGGGYTF. The DNA of the CDR3 is TGTGCCATCAGTGAGCAGGGCGGGGGGGGCGGCTACACCTTC.

The chain recombines TRBV5-1 with TRBJ1-5; tentatively, D is TRBD1 (5 bases). This CDR3 spans 15 amino acids. V was pared by 0 bases and J by 1 base, with 8 bases between. Germline assignment: CDR1 SGHRS and CDR2 YFSETQ. CDR3 DNA: TGCGCCAGCAGCTTGGTTTCAGGGAGCAATCAGCCCCAGCATTTT. Its protein product is CASSLVSGSNQPQHF.

The chain recombines TRBV2 with TRBJ1-6; D remains ambiguous. The V gene's germline CDR1 is SNHLY and CDR2 FYNNEI. The V and J ends lost 8 bases and 7 bases respectively, with 12 bases between them. The CDR3 covers 13 residues. CDR3 nucleotide sequence: TGTGCCAGCGCGACCGAATCCAATTCACCCCTCCACTTT. This codes for CASATESNSPLHF.

The chain recombines TRBV5-4 with TRBJ2-1; 13 positions match TRBD2. The CDR3 has 18 amino acids. V lost 2 bases, J lost 2 bases, and 7 bases stayed unmatched. The V gene's germline CDR1 is SGHNT and CDR2 YYREEE (reference sequence). CDR3 residues: CASSFSTSGGSTYNEQFF. The CDR3 coding sequence is TGTGCCAGCAGCTTTTCGACTAGCGGGGGGTCTACCTACAATGAGCAGTTCTTC. Variable domain in full (rest from reference TRBV5-4 and TRBJ2-1): ETGVTQSPTHLIKTRGQQVTLRCSSQSGHNTVSWYQQALGQGPQFIFQYYREEENGRGNFPPRFSGLQFPNYSSELNVNALELDDSALYLCASSFSTSGGSTYNEQFFGPGTRLTVL.

V usage is TRBV12-5 and J usage is TRBJ2-1; a weak D match, TRBD2 (6 bases). The germline V gene encodes CDR1 LGHNT and CDR2 FRNRAP. V gave up 2 bases and J gave up 9 bases, with 14 bases separating them. CDR3 length: 14 residues. CDR3 nucleotides: TGTGCTAGTGGTTTGTTCGGGCAGGGAGGTGAGCAGTTCTTC. The encoded protein is CASGLFGQGGEQFF.

CDR3 loop: CASSLGTRGFNLGSKETQYF. CDR3 in DNA: TGTGCCAGCAGCTTAGGAACTCGAGGCTTTAATCTGGGCAGTAAAGAGACCCAGTACTTC. The chain combines TRBV7-8 with TRBJ2-5; no reliable D call. CDR1 is SGHVS and CDR2 is FQNEAQ in the germline V gene. The CDR3 loop spans 20 amino acids. Trimming left V 1 base short and J 3 bases short, with 27 bases between.

CDR3 nucleotide sequence: TGTGCCAGCAGCTCGAAGACTAGCGGGAGCGCGAACACCGGGGAGCTGTTTTTT. As protein: CASSSKTSGSANTGELFF. This rearrangement joins TRBV13 to TRBJ2-2, with TRBD2 identical over 12 bases. J lost 0 bases, V lost 4 bases, and 6 bases had no gene match. The CDR3 consists of 18 residues. Germline assignment: CDR1 PRHDT and CDR2 FYEKMQ (reference sequence).

This clone was recorded once. This rearrangement joins TRBV7-2 to TRBJ1-2; 7 positions match TRBD1. The CDR3 contains 15 residues. Germline V CDR1 and CDR2: SGHTA, FQGNSA. V lost 5 bases and J lost 8; bases outside the gene matches: 14. CDR3 sequence: CASSTRQGLASGYTF. The DNA of the CDR3 is TGTGCCAGCAGCACTCGACAGGGACTAGCGAGCGGCTACACCTTC.

The rearrangement joins TRBV9 to TRBJ1-2; perhaps TRBD1 as D (5 bases). The CDR3 consists of 16 residues. Germline assignment: CDR1 SGDLS and CDR2 YYNGEE. V was trimmed by 0 bases and J by 3 bases, leaving 15 bases between them. The CDR3 is CASSVGGGAAYYGYTF. The CDR3 DNA sequence: TGTGCCAGCAGCGTAGGGGGAGGGGCGGCGTACTATGGCTACACCTTC.

This chain uses TRBV4-3 with TRBJ2-4; maybe TRBD2 (5 bases). Trimming took 3 bases from V and 6 from J, leaving 15 bases between them. The length of the CDR3 is 15 residues. CDR1 and CDR2 (germline): LGHNA, YSLEER. CDR3 in DNA: TGCGCCAGCAGCCAGGTGGGCGGGCTCTCAAACATTCAGTACTTC. Protein: CASSQVGGLSNIQYF.

The V gene is TRBV19, the J gene TRBJ1-3; possible D gene TRBD1, 5 bases. Germline values: CDR1 LNHDA, CDR2 SQIVND (reference sequence). This CDR3 contains 15 residues. Trimming shortened V by 6 bases and J by 0 bases, and 12 bases separated the two germline ends. The CDR3 here is CASRQAVHSGNTIYF. The CDR3 DNA is TGTGCCAGTAGACAGGCCGTGCACTCTGGAAACACCATATATTTT.

The rearrangement joins TRBV4-1 to TRBJ1-3; D is possibly TRBD1 (5 bases). Trimming removed 4 bases at V and 0 bases at J, with 22 bases between. The CDR3 sequence is 19 residues long. From germline, CDR1 is MGHRA and CDR2 YSYEKL. The CDR3 is CASSPLSTWGEYSGNTIYF. The DNA for the CDR3 is TGCGCCAGCAGCCCACTCTCAACGTGGGGGGAATACTCTGGAAACACCATATATTTT.

The chain employs TRBV13 and TRBJ2-3, with 11 bases fitting TRBD1. The ends lost 5 bases at V and 4 bases at J; junction bases unmatched: 5. The CDR3 consists of 15 residues. Germline V gene data show CDR1 as PRHDT and CDR2 as FYEKMQ (reference sequence). Here the CDR3 DNA reads TGTGCCAGCAGCCAGAGGACAGGGGGCGCAGATACGCAGTATTTT. It codes for CASSQRTGGADTQYF. Full variable domain (remainder filled in from reference TRBV13 and TRBJ2-3): AAGVIQSPRHLIKEKRETATLKCYPIPRHDTVYWYQQGPGQDPQFLISFYEKMQSDKGSIPDRFSAQQFSDYHSELNMSSLELGDSALYFCASSQRTGGADTQYFGPGTRLTVL.

The V gene is TRBV7-2, the J gene TRBJ2-5; 7 positions match TRBD1. This CDR3 contains 12 residues. The ends lost 5 bases at V and 7 bases at J; junction bases unmatched: 4. The V gene's germline CDR1 is SGHTA and CDR2 FQGNSA. As DNA, the CDR3 is TGTGCCAGCAGCACGTACAGGGGGACCCAGTACTTC. Its protein is CASSTYRGTQYF.

CDR3 sequence: CASKLGRPGNTIYF. Written as DNA, the CDR3 is TGTGCCAGCAAATTGGGCAGGCCTGGAAACACCATATATTTT. V and J are TRBV28 and TRBJ1-3; D is ambiguous. Germline V gives CDR1 MDHEN, CDR2 SYDVKM. The CDR3 sequence is 14 residues long. V lost 7 bases and J lost 2, with 12 bases in between.

The chain combines TRBV20-1 with TRBJ2-4; D remains ambiguous. This CDR3 has 11 amino acids. CDR1 and CDR2 (germline): DFQATT, SNEGSKA (reference sequence). Trimming removed 7 bases from V and 9 bases from J, with 13 bases in between. The CDR3: CSVARSGIQYF. The CDR3, as DNA: TGCAGTGTTGCTAGGTCGGGCATTCAGTACTTC.

The V gene is TRBV4-3, the J gene TRBJ1-1; D might be TRBD1 (5 bases). Germline CDR1 LGHNA, CDR2 YSLEER. The length of the CDR3 is 15 residues. V was clipped by 0 bases and J by 1 base, with 9 bases between them. The CDR3 reads CASSQDLQENTEAFF. The CDR3, as DNA: TGCGCCAGCAGCCAAGACCTACAGGAGAACACTGAAGCTTTCTTT.

The count of this clone is one. The chain has TRBV7-2 and TRBJ2-7, with TRBD1 matching 9 bases. In germline, CDR1 is SGHTA, CDR2 FQGNSA. After removal of 5 bases from V and 3 bases from J, the junction contained 8 bases not matched to a gene. The CDR3 is 15 amino acids. As DNA, the CDR3 is TGTGCCAGCAGCCAGCGGCGGACAGGGGTCTACGAGCAGTACTTC. Protein: CASSQRRTGVYEQYF.

The gene calls are TRBV15 and TRBJ2-5; no clear D. This CDR3 is 13 amino acids long. The germline V gene encodes CDR1 LNHNV and CDR2 YYDKDF (reference sequence). V lost 0 bases and J 5 bases, leaving 7 bases between the germline ends. The CDR3 reads CATSRDLIETQYF. DNA for the CDR3: TGTGCCACCAGCAGAGATCTGATTGAGACCCAGTACTTC.

The CDR3 loop is CSVSRDSDTQYF. CDR3 nucleotides: TGCAGCGTTTCCAGGGATTCAGATACGCAGTATTTT. The V and J genes are TRBV29-1 and TRBJ2-3, with D tentatively TRBD1 (5 bases). Germline V lookup: CDR1 SQVTM, CDR2 ANQGSEA. The CDR3 has 12 residues. The ends were cut back, 5 bases at V and 4 bases at J, with 10 bases in the middle.

The V and J genes are TRBV28 and TRBJ1-6, with TRBD1 as a possible D gene (5 bases). Germline V gene data show CDR1 as MDHEN and CDR2 as SYDVKM. Between the trimmed V and J ends, which lost 7 bases and 7 bases, there was a span of 11 bases. This CDR3 is 13 amino acids long. CDR3 region: CASIPSGNSPLHF. In nucleotides, the CDR3 is TGTGCCAGCATCCCCTCAGGGAATTCACCCCTCCACTTT.